This TCR beta chain was recorded in a study of cytomegalovirus exposure and HLA in healthy donors. PCR primers comprised 60 Vbeta and 13 Jbeta primers. TCRdb keeps only in-frame clones here, not all; method: immunoSEQ multiplex PCR. Of under 150,000 clones in the sample, about 68% were seen once. General study points: A later look showed TCR association rates differing by HLA locus, highest for DRB1 and lowest for HLA-C. Trimming of TCR beta V- and J-genes showed a link, identified in a later analysis, to a missense DCLRE1C variant. What TCR beta sequences reportedly achieved was accurate prediction of HLA-A and HLA-B alleles in most subjects.

As for this clone: Antigen specificity is unknown.

The V segment lost 6 bases and the J segment 5 bases; nucleotides outside the gene matches: 6. The germline CDR1 and CDR2 sequences are MNHEY and SVGAGI. The CDR3 extends over 13 amino acids. The clonotype originates from a woman aged 40 to 50 in good health and CMV-seropositive. The J gene is TRBJ2-5, the V gene TRBV6-5; 7 bases are a match to TRBD2. Sequencing was performed on PBMCs. CDR3: CASSYDGGETQYF. CDR3 sequence (DNA): TGTGCCAGCAGCTACGACGGGGGGGAGACCCAGTACTTC.